The 29 T cell receptor beta chains given below trace back to one sample, sequenced in a study of T cell repertoires in cytomegalovirus infection. Each CDR3 protein is one row after TCRdb ran MiXCR on the reads. There are hundreds of thousands of distinct CDR3 sequences in the sample; 6.5% occur only once, and around 6.5% lies in the top ten. Sequencing was done on a sample of PBMCs. These receptors came from a human donor in good health (CMV status not recorded). Some clones in this sample may be carry-over from other donors' samples.

This clonotype was recorded a few times. The chain joins TRBV20-1 to TRBJ1-1, with 9 bases matching TRBD1. In germline, CDR1 is DFQATT, CDR2 SNEGSKA (reference sequence). V shed 3 bases and J 10 bases; nucleotides not matched to a gene: 12. The CDR3 is made up of 14 amino acids. DNA for the CDR3: TGCAGTGCTAGGGACACCGGGACAGGGTTAGGAGCTTTCTTT. The encoded protein is CSARDTGTGLGAFF.

This clonotype was seen many times. The rearrangement links TRBV12-3 or TRBV12-4 to TRBJ1-2, with 8 bases matching TRBD1. The CDR3 length is 14 residues. Losses at the gene ends were 2 bases for V and 7 bases for J; bases not matched to a gene: 6. The CDR3 spells CASSLFGQGPGYTF. The CDR3 DNA reads as TGTGCCAGCAGTTTATTCGGACAGGGTCCTGGCTACACCTTC.

This clonotype was recorded many times. V and J are TRBV29-1 and TRBJ2-1; 9 bases match TRBD2. The CDR3 sequence is 15 residues long. Germline V gene lookup returns CDR1 SQVTM and CDR2 ANQGSEA. After removal of 6 bases from V and 0 bases from J, the junction contained 6 bases not matched to a gene. CDR3 sequence reads: CSVGTSSSSYNEQFF. In DNA form, the CDR3 reads TGCAGCGTGGGGACTAGCTCGAGCTCCTACAATGAGCAGTTCTTC.

In its sample, this clonotype was seen many times. The genes are TRBV29-1 and TRBJ2-5, with 9 bases that match TRBD2. The ends lost 5 bases at V and 3 bases at J; junction bases unmatched: 1. The CDR3 runs 12 residues. Per the germline V gene, CDR1 is SQVTM and CDR2 is ANQGSEA. The CDR3 DNA reads TGCAGCGTTTCTAGCGGGGAAGAGACCCAGTACTTC. Residues: CSVSSGEETQYF.

On this clonotype: One end of the junction does not line up with germline, which may come from a read error. The rearrangement uses TRBV2 and TRBJ2-5; D not resolved. The CDR3 is 10 amino acids. Germline-derived CDR1 and CDR2 are SNHLY and FYNNEI. The CDR3 spells CASREVTQYF. For the CDR3, the DNA is TGTGCCAGCAGAGAAGTGACCCAGTACTTC.

This clonotype turned up a few times. The chain carries TRBV2 and TRBJ2-2, with 8 positions matching TRBD1. This CDR3 has 14 residues. CDR1 SNHLY and CDR2 FYNNEI come from the germline V gene. V was clipped by 3 bases and J by 5 bases; unmatched bases: 2. CDR3 nucleotide sequence: TGTGCCAGCAGTGACAGGGGGCGAACCGGGGAGCTGTTTTTT. This sequence encodes CASSDRGRTGELFF.

This clonotype showed up many times. The V gene is TRBV9, the J gene TRBJ1-5; D not certain. Trimming removed 4 bases at V and 0 bases at J, with 8 bases between. CDR1 is SGDLS, CDR2 YYNGEE, per germline. The CDR3 spans 14 residues. CDR3 coding DNA: TGTGCCAGCAGCCAAGGGAGTAGCAATCAGCCCCAGCATTTT. Translated: CASSQGSSNQPQHF.

This clonotype was seen repeatedly, ten times or more. This chain connects TRBV28 to TRBJ1-4; TRBD1 is a possible D gene (5 bases). The ends were cut back, 6 bases at V and 0 bases at J, with 11 bases in the middle. This CDR3 comprises 15 residues. The germline V gene has CDR1 MDHEN and CDR2 SYDVKM. CDR3 residues: CASRLDSATNEKLFF. The CDR3 nucleotides are TGTGCCAGCAGGTTAGACAGTGCAACTAATGAAAAACTGTTTTTT.

This clonotype occurred many times. The chain employs TRBV14 and TRBJ1-5; no reliable D call. V lost 2 bases to trimming and J lost 3 bases, with 8 bases between them. CDR3 length: 14 amino acids. Germline lookup yields CDR1 SGHDN and CDR2 FVKESK. The CDR3 sequence is CASSQPGFNQPQHF. The CDR3 nucleotides read TGTGCCAGCAGCCAACCGGGGTTCAATCAGCCCCAGCATTTT.

In its sample, this clonotype was seen many times. The genes are TRBV2 and TRBJ1-2, with 7 bases lining up with TRBD1. CDR1 SNHLY and CDR2 FYNNEI come from the germline V gene. The CDR3 sequence is 13 residues long. J lost 4 bases, V lost 5 bases, and 4 bases had no gene match. The CDR3 spells CASSPTGTYGYTF. Written as DNA, the CDR3 is TGTGCCAGCAGTCCGACAGGGACCTATGGCTACACCTTC. The whole variable domain, filled in from reference TRBV2 and TRBJ1-2, reads EPEVTQTPSHQVTQMGQEVILRCVPISNHLYFYWYRQILGQKVEFLVSFYNNEISEKSEIFDDQFSVERPDGSNFTLKIRSTKLEDSAMYFCASSPTGTYGYTFGSGTRLTVV.

This clonotype was seen at least ten times. This rearrangement joins TRBV30 to TRBJ1-2, with 9 nucleotides matching TRBD1. V shed 5 bases and J 4 bases; nucleotides not matched to a gene: 17. Germline lookup yields CDR1 GTSNPN and CDR2 SVGIG (reference sequence). The CDR3 consists of 17 residues. CDR3 region: CAWLTGTGIGLGYGYTF. The CDR3 DNA follows: TGTGCCTGGTTAACCGGGACAGGGATAGGGTTGGGCTATGGCTACACCTTC.

This clonotype was seen at least ten times. The chain carries TRBV14 and TRBJ1-1; D is unclear. CDR1 is SGHDN and CDR2 is FVKESK in the germline V gene. This CDR3 has 16 amino acids. Trimming took off 0 bases at V and 2 bases at J, with 13 bases between the two ends. CDR3 sequence (DNA): TGTGCCAGCAGCCAAGATAACGGGCATATTAACACTGAAGCTTTCTTT. It is translated as CASSQDNGHINTEAFF.

The sample holds many counts of this clonotype. V usage is TRBV28 and J usage is TRBJ1-5, with a weak D call TRBD1 (5 bases). The germline CDR1 and CDR2 sequences are MDHEN and SYDVKM. The CDR3 runs 15 residues. V lost 7 bases and J 3 bases, leaving 16 bases between the germline ends. The CDR3 DNA reads TGTGCCAGCACCCTCTTGGGGGTTCTCAATCAGCCCCAGCATTTT. This gives the protein CASTLLGVLNQPQHF.

The CDR3 reads CSVFGGSYGYTF. The CDR3 bases are TGCAGCGTTTTTGGAGGGTCCTATGGCTACACCTTC. This chain joins TRBV29-1 and TRBJ1-2; D uncertain. CDR3 size: 12 residues. Trimming removed 5 bases at V and 4 bases at J, with 11 bases between. Per germline, CDR1 SQVTM and CDR2 ANQGSEA.

This clonotype was recorded many times. CDR3 sequence reads: CASYQTGGNTEAFF. CDR3 nucleotides: TGTGCCAGCTACCAAACGGGCGGGAACACTGAAGCTTTCTTT. V usage is TRBV2 and J usage is TRBJ1-1; D is uncertain. Germline loops: CDR1 SNHLY, CDR2 FYNNEI. With 8 bases removed from V and 1 base from J, the gap between germline ends came to 14 bases. The CDR3 spans 14 residues.

This chain links TRBV4-2 with TRBJ1-2; D is perhaps TRBD1 (6 bases). Between the trimmed V and J ends, which lost 0 bases and 4 bases, there was a span of 12 bases. The CDR3 has 15 residues. Germline assignment: CDR1 LGHNA and CDR2 YNFKEQ. CDR3: CASSQEGTGTYGYTF. CDR3 DNA sequence: TGTGCCAGCAGCCAAGAAGGAACAGGGACCTATGGCTACACCTTC.

This clonotype was seen at least ten times. The chain recombines TRBV7-2 with TRBJ2-1, with 12 bases fitting TRBD1. Germline trimming cut 4 bases from V and 0 bases from J; bases unmatched to any gene: 13. This CDR3 comprises 20 residues. Per the germline V gene, CDR1 is SGHTA and CDR2 is FQGNSA. The CDR3 here is CASSSRRDRGPLNSYNEQFF. As DNA, the CDR3 is TGTGCCAGCAGCTCAAGAAGGGACAGGGGGCCCCTAAACTCCTACAATGAGCAGTTCTTC.

This clonotype was counted between two and nine times. The gene calls are TRBV5-4 and TRBJ2-2; D is unresolved. Germline V lookup: CDR1 SGHNT, CDR2 YYREEE (reference sequence). Trimming shortened V by 0 bases and J by 0 bases, and 6 bases separated the two germline ends. The CDR3 covers 15 residues. The CDR3 region has the DNA TGTGCCAGCAGCTTGGTGGAGACGAACACCGGGGAGCTGTTTTTT. This encodes CASSLVETNTGELFF. Looking up the rest from reference TRBV5-4 and TRBJ2-2 gives the full variable domain: ETGVTQSPTHLIKTRGQQVTLRCSSQSGHNTVSWYQQALGQGPQFIFQYYREEENGRGNFPPRFSGLQFPNYSSELNVNALELDDSALYLCASSLVETNTGELFFGEGSRLTVL.

This clonotype showed up many times. The rearrangement joins TRBV5-6 to TRBJ2-4; the D gene is possibly TRBD1 (6 bases). The CDR3 is 16 residues long. Germline CDR1 and CDR2: SGHDT and YYEEEE. The V end lost 1 base, the J end lost 6 bases, and 17 bases lay between the germline ends. CDR3 sequence reads: CASSLPSAETGNIQYF. The DNA of the CDR3 is TGTGCCAGCAGCTTGCCGTCGGCAGAGACAGGAAACATTCAGTACTTC.

This clonotype appeared many times. The chain employs TRBV20-1 and TRBJ2-7, with 10 bases lining up with TRBD1. CDR1 and CDR2 from the germline V gene are DFQATT and SNEGSKA (reference sequence). The CDR3 totals 13 residues. The V segment lost 3 bases and the J segment 2 bases; nucleotides outside the gene matches: 1. The CDR3 coding sequence is TGCAGTGCTAGGACAGGGGGCGCCTACGAGCAGTACTTC. Translating it yields CSARTGGAYEQYF.

This clonotype occurred many times. The gene calls are TRBV7-2 and TRBJ2-3; the match to TRBD2 covers 9 bases. Germline assignment: CDR1 SGHTA and CDR2 FQGNSA. This CDR3 spans 16 amino acids. J lost 4 bases, V lost 4 bases, and 9 bases had no gene match. CDR3 DNA sequence: TGTGCCAGCAGCTCCCGGGGGGCGGGGGGGCCAGATACGCAGTATTTT. This sequence encodes CASSSRGAGGPDTQYF.

This clonotype occurred a few times. This chain joins TRBV6-5 and TRBJ2-2, with D possibly being TRBD1 (6 bases). CDR3 length equals 15 residues. Trimming took 6 bases from V and 0 from J, leaving 11 bases between them. Germline V gene data show CDR1 as MNHEY and CDR2 as SVGAGI. Here the CDR3 reads CASRTGTPNTGELFF. As DNA, the CDR3 is TGTGCCAGCAGAACCGGGACACCGAACACCGGGGAGCTGTTTTTT.

The V and J genes are TRBV20-1 and TRBJ2-7, with 11 nucleotides matching TRBD1. V gave up 6 bases and J gave up 3 bases; unmatched junction bases: 7. The CDR3 has 14 amino acids. Germline values: CDR1 DFQATT, CDR2 SNEGSKA (reference sequence). The CDR3, as DNA: TGCAGTGCACCGGGACAGGGGGAAATCTACGAGCAGTACTTC. This gives the protein CSAPGQGEIYEQYF.

This rearrangement joins TRBV4-3 to TRBJ2-1; 9 nucleotides match TRBD1. The V segment lost 4 bases and the J segment 3 bases; nucleotides outside the gene matches: 4. This CDR3 region has 15 residues. Germline assignment: CDR1 LGHNA and CDR2 YSLEER. The CDR3 nucleotides read TGCGCCAGCAGCCCCACGGGACAGGGCTACAATGAGCAGTTCTTC. This translates into CASSPTGQGYNEQFF.

This clonotype was recorded many times. V is TRBV6-6 and J is TRBJ2-3; D ambiguous. Germline V gene data show CDR1 as MNHNY and CDR2 as SVGAGI (reference sequence). V lost 4 bases and J 2 bases, leaving 7 bases between the germline ends. The CDR3 has 13 residues. The CDR3: CASSSASTDTQYF. The CDR3 region has the DNA TGTGCCAGCAGTTCCGCGTCCACAGATACGCAGTATTTT.

The CDR3 DNA reads TGCGCCAGCAGCTTGGGGAGGGGGAATTCACCCCTCCACTTT. This codes for CASSLGRGNSPLHF. V is TRBV5-1 and J is TRBJ1-6; tentatively, D is TRBD1 (6 bases). Germline assignment: CDR1 SGHRS and CDR2 YFSETQ. V shed 0 bases and J shed 7 bases, with 8 bases lying between them. CDR3 size: 14 residues. The full variable domain, its missing parts supplied by reference TRBV5-1 and TRBJ1-6, is KAGVTQTPRYLIKTRGQQVTLSCSPISGHRSVSWYQQTPGQGLQFLFEYFSETQRNKGNFPGRFSGRQFSNSRSEMNVSTLELGDSALYLCASSLGRGNSPLHFGNGTRLTVT.

This clonotype was picked up a small number of times. The chain carries TRBV18 and TRBJ2-1; D is uncertain. V was shortened by 3 bases and J by 10 bases, with 13 bases between the two germline ends. This CDR3 is 13 amino acids long. Germline V CDR1 and CDR2: KGHSH, LQKENI. CDR3 nucleotides: TGTGCCAGCTCACCCAGTCGAGACTCAGAGCAGTTCTTC. It specifies CASSPSRDSEQFF.

In nucleotides, the CDR3 is TGTGCCAGCAGTCTACAGCCCCAGCGGCCAACGGGGGAGCAGTACTTC. As protein: CASSLQPQRPTGEQYF. The genes are TRBV12-3 or TRBV12-4 and TRBJ2-7; D is possibly TRBD2 (5 bases). This CDR3 spans 16 amino acids. Trimming left V 5 bases short and J 7 bases short, with 24 bases between.

This clonotype has ten or more counts. The genes are TRBV28 and TRBJ1-3; 7 bases map to TRBD1. Trimming at V came to 5 bases and at J to 2 bases, leaving 0 bases not matched to a gene. CDR1 and CDR2 (germline): MDHEN, SYDVKM. The CDR3 length is 13 residues. This CDR3 is CASSGTAGNTIYF. The CDR3 coding sequence is TGTGCCAGCAGTGGGACAGCTGGAAACACCATATATTTT.